Listed below are T cell receptor beta chains from one sample, sequenced in a study of blood T cell repertoires in COVID-19. Sequenced by immunoSEQ multiplex PCR; TCRdb stores in-frame clones only, minus some. Here the sample spans a few hundred thousand clones, approximately 90% being singletons. The sequenced sample consisted of PBMCs or T cells enriched from blood (not recorded which). The receptors derive from a middle-aged woman who had recovered from COVID-19. The CDR3 runs from the conserved cysteine through the conserved F or W. D genes are given only for firm matches. The size of a clone is reported for some rows only, either as once, few or many, or as a class for expanded clones.

few | TRBJ1-2 | TRBV7-3 | . | TGTGCCAGCACACTTTATGGCTACACCTTC | CASTLYGYTF
. | TRBJ2-1 | TRBV5-1 | . | TGCGCCAGCAAGGAGGGACCGACAAGGAGGGACCATGAGCAGTTCTTC | CASKEGPTRRDHEQFF
. | TRBJ2-1 | TRBV5-1 | TRBD1 | TGCGCCAGCAGCCTGAGGACAGGGGTGGGGAGTGAGCAGTTCTTC | CASSLRTGVGSEQFF
few | TRBJ1-5 | TRBV28 | . | TGTGCCAGCAGTTATGAGACTCCGACCCAGCATTTT | CASSYETPTQHF
. | TRBJ2-7 | TRBV5-5 | . | TGTGCCAGCAGCTGGCTGACAGGGAGGTACGAGCAGTACTTC | CASSWLTGRYEQYF
. | TRBJ2-7 | TRBV5-8 | . | TGTGCCAGCAGCTCGCGGAAGGAGCAGTACTTC | CASSSRKEQYF
. | TRBJ1-5 | TRBV5-1 | . | TGCGCCAGCAGCTTGGGGGAGGATCAGCCCCAGCATTTT | CASSLGEDQPQHF
once | TRBJ1-1 | TRBV28 | TRBD1 | TGTGCCAGCAGGACAGGGGGGAAATTGAACACTGAAGCTTTCTTT | CASRTGGKLNTEAFF
. | TRBJ1-3 | TRBV19 | . | TGTGCCAGTAGTGTCCCTCCCGGGACACCTGGAAACACCATATATTTT | CASSVPPGTPGNTIYF
. | TRBJ1-2 | TRBV28 | . | TGTGCCAGCAGGAAGGAAACGGGCTATGGCTACACCTTC | CASRKETGYGYTF
. | TRBJ2-2 | TRBV6-5 | . | TGTGCCAGCAGTTACTCGAATAGCTACACCGGGGAGCTGTTTTTT | CASSYSNSYTGELFF
. | TRBJ1-5 | TRBV7-3 | TRBD1 | TGTGCCAGCAGCTTAAAGGTCAGGGGGCGAACGTCCCAGCATTTT | CASSLKVRGRTSQHF
. | TRBJ2-3 | TRBV6-5 | . | TGTGCCAGCAGGTGGACAGGCACAGATACGCAGTATTTT | CASRWTGTDTQYF
. | TRBJ2-1 | TRBV24-1 | . | TGTGCCACCACGGACAATGAGCAGTTCTTC | CATTDNEQFF
. | TRBJ2-7 | TRBV4-1 | TRBD2 | TGCGCCAGCAGCCAAGAAGCAATGACGACTAGCGGGTCCTACGAGCAGTACTTC | CASSQEAMTTSGSYEQYF
few | TRBJ2-7 | TRBV18 | TRBD2 | TGTGCCAGCTCTCCCTTGCGGGAGACCCACGAGCAGTACTTC | CASSPLRETHEQYF
. | TRBJ2-5 | TRBV2 | TRBD2 | TGTGCCAGCAGTGAATTGGGACTAGCGGGAGTAGAGACCCAGTACTTC | CASSELGLAGVETQYF
. | TRBJ2-7 | TRBV28 | . | TGTGCCAGCAGTTTAATGGCGGACAGCTCCTACGAGCAGTACTTC | CASSLMADSSYEQYF
. | TRBJ2-7 | TRBV25-1 | TRBD1 | TGTGCCAGCAGTGAGCCCGGGACAGAGTACGAGCAGTACTTC | CASSEPGTEYEQYF
. | TRBJ1-3 | TRBV27 | TRBD1 | TGTGCCAGCAGTTCTTCCGGGACAGGAGTTTTAGGAAACACCATATATTTT | CASSSSGTGVLGNTIYF
. | TRBJ1-4 | TRBV7-9 | . | TGTGCCAGCAGCTTAGCGACGGGGGACCTCCCAACGAATGAAAAACTGTTTTTT | CASSLATGDLPTNEKLFF
. | TRBJ2-1 | TRBV18 | . | TGTGCCAGCTCCCCACTTGGCCTAGTCTATGACAATGAGCAGTTCTTC | CASSPLGLVYDNEQFF
. | TRBJ2-7 | TRBV21-1 | . | TGTGCCAGCAGCGTCGCGGAGAGGAACTGGTGTCGCGAGCAGTACTTC | CASSVAERNWCREQYF
. | TRBJ2-7 | TRBV3-1/TRBV3-2 | TRBD2 | TGTGCCAGCAGCCAAGACCTAGCGGGACCCCCGTACGAGCAGTACTTC | CASSQDLAGPPYEQYF
. | TRBJ2-7 | TRBV10-2 | . | TGCGCCAGCAGTGACTTCTCCTACGAGCAGTACTTC | CASSDFSYEQYF
. | TRBJ2-7 | TRBV7-8 | TRBD2 | TGTGCCAGCAGCGTTCGACTAGCGGGAGGGCTCTCCTACGAGCAGTACTTC | CASSVRLAGGLSYEQYF
. | TRBJ1-1 | TRBV29-1 | . | TGCAGCGTTAGAACAGGGTTGTACACTGAAGCTTTCTTT | CSVRTGLYTEAFF
. | TRBJ1-2 | TRBV7-9 | . | TGTGCCAGCACCCAGGGCTATGGCTACACCTTC | CASTQGYGYTF